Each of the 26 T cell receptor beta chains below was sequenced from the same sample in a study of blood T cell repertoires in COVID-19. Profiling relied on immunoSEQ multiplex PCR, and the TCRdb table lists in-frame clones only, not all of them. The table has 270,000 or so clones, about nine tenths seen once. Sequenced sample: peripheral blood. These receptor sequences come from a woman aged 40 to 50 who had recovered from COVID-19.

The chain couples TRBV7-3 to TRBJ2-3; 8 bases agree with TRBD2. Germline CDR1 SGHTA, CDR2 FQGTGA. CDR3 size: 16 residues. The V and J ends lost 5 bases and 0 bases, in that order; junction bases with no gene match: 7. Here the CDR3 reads CASSQGASGSTDTQYF. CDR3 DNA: TGTGCCAGCAGCCAAGGGGCTAGCGGGAGCACAGATACGCAGTATTTT.

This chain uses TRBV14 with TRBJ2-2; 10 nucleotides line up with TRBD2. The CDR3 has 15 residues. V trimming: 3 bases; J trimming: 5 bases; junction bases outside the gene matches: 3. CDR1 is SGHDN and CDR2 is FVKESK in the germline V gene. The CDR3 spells CASSHPAGGTGELFF. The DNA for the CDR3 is TGTGCCAGCAGCCATCCAGCGGGAGGGACCGGGGAGCTGTTTTTT.

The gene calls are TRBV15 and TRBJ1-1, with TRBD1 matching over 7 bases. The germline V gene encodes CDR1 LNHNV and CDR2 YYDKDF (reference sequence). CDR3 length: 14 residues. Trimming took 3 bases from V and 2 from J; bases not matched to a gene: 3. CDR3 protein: CATSSGTANTEAFF. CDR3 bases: TGTGCCACCAGCAGCGGGACAGCCAACACTGAAGCTTTCTTT. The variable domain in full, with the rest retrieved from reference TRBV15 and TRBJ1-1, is DAMVIQNPRYQVTQFGKPVTLSCSQTLNHNVMYWYQQKSSQAPKLLFHYYDKDFNNEADTPDNFQSRRPNTSFCFLDIRSPGLGDTAMYLCATSSGTANTEAFFGQGTRLTVV.

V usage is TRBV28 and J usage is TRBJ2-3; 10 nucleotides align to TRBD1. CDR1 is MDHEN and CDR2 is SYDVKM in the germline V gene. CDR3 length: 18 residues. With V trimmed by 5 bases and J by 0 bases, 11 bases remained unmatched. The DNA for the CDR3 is TGTGCCAGCAGTCTGCCCCCGGGACAGGGGCCAAGCACAGATACGCAGTATTTT. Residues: CASSLPPGQGPSTDTQYF.

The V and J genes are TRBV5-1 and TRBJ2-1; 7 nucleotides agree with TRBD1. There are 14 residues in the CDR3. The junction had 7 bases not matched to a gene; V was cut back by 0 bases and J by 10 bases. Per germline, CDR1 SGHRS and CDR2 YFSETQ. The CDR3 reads CASSLVRGGVEQFF. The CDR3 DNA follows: TGCGCCAGCAGCTTGGTACGAGGGGGCGTCGAGCAGTTCTTC.

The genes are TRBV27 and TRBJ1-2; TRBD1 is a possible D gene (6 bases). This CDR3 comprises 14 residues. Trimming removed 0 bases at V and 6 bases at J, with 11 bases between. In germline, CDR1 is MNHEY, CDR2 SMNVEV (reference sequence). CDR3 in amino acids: CASSLSGGHDGYTF. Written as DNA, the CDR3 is TGTGCCAGCAGTTTATCGGGGGGGCACGATGGCTACACCTTC.

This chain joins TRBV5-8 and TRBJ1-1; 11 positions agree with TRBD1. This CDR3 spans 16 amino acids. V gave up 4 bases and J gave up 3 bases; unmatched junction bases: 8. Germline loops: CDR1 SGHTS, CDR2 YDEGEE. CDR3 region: CASSRDRGSGDTEAFF. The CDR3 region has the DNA TGTGCCAGCAGCAGGGACAGGGGGAGCGGGGACACTGAAGCTTTCTTT.

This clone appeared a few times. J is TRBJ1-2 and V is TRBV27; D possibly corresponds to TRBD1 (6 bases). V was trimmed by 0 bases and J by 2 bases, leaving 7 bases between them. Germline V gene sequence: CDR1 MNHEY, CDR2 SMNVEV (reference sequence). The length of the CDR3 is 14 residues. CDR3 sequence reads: CASSLSGGNYGYTF. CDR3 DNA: TGTGCCAGCAGTTTATCTGGGGGCAACTATGGCTACACCTTC.

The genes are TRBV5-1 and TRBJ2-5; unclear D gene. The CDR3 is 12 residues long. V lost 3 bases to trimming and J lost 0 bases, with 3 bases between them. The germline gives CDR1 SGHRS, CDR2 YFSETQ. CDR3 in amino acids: CASSSNQETQYF. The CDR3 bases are TGCGCCAGCAGCTCCAACCAAGAGACCCAGTACTTC.

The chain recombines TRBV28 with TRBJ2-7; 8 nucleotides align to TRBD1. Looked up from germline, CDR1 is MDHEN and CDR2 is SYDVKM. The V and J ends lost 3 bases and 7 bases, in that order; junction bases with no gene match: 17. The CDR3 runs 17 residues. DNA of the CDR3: TGTGCCAGCAGTTTCGCGCCCTGGGCAGGGGGCGCGGGGGAGCAGTACTTC. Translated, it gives CASSFAPWAGGAGEQYF.

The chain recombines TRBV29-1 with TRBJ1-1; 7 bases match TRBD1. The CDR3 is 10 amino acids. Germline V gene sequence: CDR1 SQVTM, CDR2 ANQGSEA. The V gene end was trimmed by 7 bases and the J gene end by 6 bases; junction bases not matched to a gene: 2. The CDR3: CSGQGAEAFF. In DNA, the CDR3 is TGCAGCGGTCAGGGGGCTGAAGCTTTCTTT.

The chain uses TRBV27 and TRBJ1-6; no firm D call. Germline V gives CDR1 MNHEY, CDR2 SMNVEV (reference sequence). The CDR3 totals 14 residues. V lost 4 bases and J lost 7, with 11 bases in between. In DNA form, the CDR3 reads TGTGCCAGCAGTTCCTTTCGCGGCAATTCACCCCTCCACTTT. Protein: CASSSFRGNSPLHF.

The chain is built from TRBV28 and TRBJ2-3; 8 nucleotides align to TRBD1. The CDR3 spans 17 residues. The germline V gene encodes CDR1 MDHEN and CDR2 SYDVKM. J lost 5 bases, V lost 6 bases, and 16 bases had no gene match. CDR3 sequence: CASRMIRGRGVGDTQYF. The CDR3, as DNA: TGTGCCAGCAGGATGATCAGGGGGCGCGGGGTCGGAGATACGCAGTATTTT.

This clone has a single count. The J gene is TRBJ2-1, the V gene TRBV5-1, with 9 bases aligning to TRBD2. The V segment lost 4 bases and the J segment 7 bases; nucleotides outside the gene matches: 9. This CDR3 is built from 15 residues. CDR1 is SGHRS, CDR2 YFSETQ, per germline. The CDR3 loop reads CASSQVAGGTNEQFF. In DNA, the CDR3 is TGCGCCAGCAGCCAGGTCGCGGGAGGGACAAATGAGCAGTTCTTC.

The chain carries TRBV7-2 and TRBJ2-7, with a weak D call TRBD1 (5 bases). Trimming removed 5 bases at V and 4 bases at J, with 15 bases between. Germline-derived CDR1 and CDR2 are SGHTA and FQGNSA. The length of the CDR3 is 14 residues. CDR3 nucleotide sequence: TGTGCCAGCAGCCCTCAGGGTGGCCCATACGAGCAGTACTTC. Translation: CASSPQGGPYEQYF.

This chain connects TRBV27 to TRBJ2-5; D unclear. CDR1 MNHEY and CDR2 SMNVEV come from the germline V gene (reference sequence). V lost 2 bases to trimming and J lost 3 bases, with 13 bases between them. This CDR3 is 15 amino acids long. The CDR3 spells CASSLDFGSKETQYF. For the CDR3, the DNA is TGTGCCAGCAGTTTAGATTTCGGTTCAAAAGAGACCCAGTACTTC.

The CDR3 region is CASSRQGSGELFF. As DNA, the CDR3 is TGTGCCAGCAGCCGACAGGGGAGCGGGGAGCTGTTTTTT. V and J are TRBV2 and TRBJ2-2; TRBD1 matches 8 bases. After removal of 6 bases from V and 7 bases from J, the junction contained 4 bases not matched to a gene. This CDR3 contains 13 residues. Germline CDR1 is SNHLY and CDR2 is FYNNEI.

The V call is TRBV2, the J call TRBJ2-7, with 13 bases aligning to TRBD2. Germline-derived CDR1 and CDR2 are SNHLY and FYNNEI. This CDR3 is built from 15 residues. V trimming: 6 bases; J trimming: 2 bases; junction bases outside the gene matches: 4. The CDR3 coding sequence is TGTGCCAGCAGCGCACTAGCGGGAGGGCCCTACGAGCAGTACTTC. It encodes CASSALAGGPYEQYF.

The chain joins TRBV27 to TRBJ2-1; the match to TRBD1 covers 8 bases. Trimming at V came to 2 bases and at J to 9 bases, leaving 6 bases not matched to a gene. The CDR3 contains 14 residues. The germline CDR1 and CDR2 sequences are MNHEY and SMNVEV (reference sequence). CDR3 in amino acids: CASSLGSGGVEQFF. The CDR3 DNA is TGTGCCAGCAGTTTAGGTTCAGGGGGCGTTGAGCAGTTCTTC.

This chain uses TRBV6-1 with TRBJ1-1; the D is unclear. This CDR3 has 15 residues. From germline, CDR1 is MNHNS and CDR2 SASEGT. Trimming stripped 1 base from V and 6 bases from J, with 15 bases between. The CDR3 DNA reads TGTGCCAGCAGTGAAGGGCGGGTTCTAAACGCTGAAGCTTTCTTT. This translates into CASSEGRVLNAEAFF.

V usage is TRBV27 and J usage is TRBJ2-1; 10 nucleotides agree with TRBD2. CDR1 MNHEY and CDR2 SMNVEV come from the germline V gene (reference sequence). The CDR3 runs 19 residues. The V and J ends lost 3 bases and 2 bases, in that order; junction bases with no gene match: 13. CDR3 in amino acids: CASSLFPHLLAGTYNEQFF. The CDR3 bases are TGTGCCAGCAGTTTGTTTCCCCACTTACTAGCGGGAACCTACAATGAGCAGTTCTTC.

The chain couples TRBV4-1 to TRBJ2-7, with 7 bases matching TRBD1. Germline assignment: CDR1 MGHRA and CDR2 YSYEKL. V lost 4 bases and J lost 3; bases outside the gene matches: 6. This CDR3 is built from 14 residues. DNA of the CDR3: TGCGCCAGCAGCCCCCGACAGGGATTCTACGAGCAGTACTTC. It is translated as CASSPRQGFYEQYF.

Written as DNA, the CDR3 is TGTGCCAGCAGTTTATCTAGCGGCTCTCAAGAGACCCAGTACTTC. As protein: CASSLSSGSQETQYF. V and J are TRBV28 and TRBJ2-5, with 7 nucleotides matching TRBD2. The CDR3 is 15 residues long. CDR1 MDHEN and CDR2 SYDVKM come from the germline V gene. V lost 1 base and J lost 2; bases outside the gene matches: 4.

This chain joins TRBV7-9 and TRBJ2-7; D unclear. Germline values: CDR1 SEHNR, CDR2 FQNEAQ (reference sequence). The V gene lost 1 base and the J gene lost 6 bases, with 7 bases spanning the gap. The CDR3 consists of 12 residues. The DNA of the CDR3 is TGTGCCAGCAGCTTAGTTACGGGCGAGCAGTACTTC. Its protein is CASSLVTGEQYF.

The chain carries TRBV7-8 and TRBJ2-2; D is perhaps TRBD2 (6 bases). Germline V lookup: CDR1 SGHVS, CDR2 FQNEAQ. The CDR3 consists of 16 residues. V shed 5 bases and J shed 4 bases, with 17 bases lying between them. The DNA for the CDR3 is TGTGCCAGCAGCGCAAGGGACGGGAGTGGCACCGGGGAGCTGTTTTTT. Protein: CASSARDGSGTGELFF.

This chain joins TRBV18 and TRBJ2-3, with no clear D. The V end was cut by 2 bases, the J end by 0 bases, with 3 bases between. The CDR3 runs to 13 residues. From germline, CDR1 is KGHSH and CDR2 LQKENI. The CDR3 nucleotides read TGTGCCAGCTCACCATCGAGCACAGATACGCAGTATTTT. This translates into CASSPSSTDTQYF.